This entry features one T cell receptor (beta chain) sequence. The data belong to a study of blood T cell repertoires in COVID-19. Assay used: immunoSEQ multiplex PCR; TCRdb lists only in-frame clones, some missing. The sample lists 50,000 to 80,000 clones; just over 85% were seen once. The CDR3 has 17 amino acids. J was trimmed by 4 bases and V by 5 bases; bases with no gene match: 16. Germline-derived CDR1 and CDR2 are MNHEY and SMNVEV (reference sequence). The chain employs TRBV27 and TRBJ1-2; 7 bases fit TRBD1. The sample consisted of peripheral blood. The receptor comes from a woman between 55 and 75 years old with COVID-19, enrolled during active disease. CDR3 sequence: CASSPGQALSGSYGYTF. In nucleotides, the CDR3 is TGTGCCAGCAGTCCCGGACAGGCCCTATCAGGGAGCTATGGCTACACCTTC.